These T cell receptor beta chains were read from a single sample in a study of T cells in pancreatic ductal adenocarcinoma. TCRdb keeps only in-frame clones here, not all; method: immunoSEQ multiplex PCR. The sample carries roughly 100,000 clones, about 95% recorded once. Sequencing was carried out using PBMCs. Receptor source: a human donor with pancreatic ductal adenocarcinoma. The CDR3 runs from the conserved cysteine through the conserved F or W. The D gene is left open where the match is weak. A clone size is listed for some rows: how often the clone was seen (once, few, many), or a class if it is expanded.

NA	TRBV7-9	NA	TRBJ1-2	TGTGCCAGCAGCCCGGGGTCGGGATTGCAAGGCTACACCTTC	CASSPGSGLQGYTF
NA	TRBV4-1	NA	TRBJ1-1	TGCGCCAGCAGCCAAGAGGGGGGAAGTTGGACTGAAGCTTTCTTT	CASSQEGGSWTEAFF
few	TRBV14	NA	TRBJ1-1	TGTGCCAGCAGCCAAGTTAGTCACAGGAACACTGAAGCTTTCTTT	CASSQVSHRNTEAFF
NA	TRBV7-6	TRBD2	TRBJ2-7	TGTGCCAGCAGCCTGCGGACTAGCGGGAACTACGAGCAGTACTTC	CASSLRTSGNYEQYF
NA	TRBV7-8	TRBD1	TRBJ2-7	TGTGCCAGCAGCTTGGTACAGGGGACCTCCTCCTACGAGCAGTACTTC	CASSLVQGTSSYEQYF
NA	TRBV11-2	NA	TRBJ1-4	TGTGCCAGCAGCACCGTACAGGCATGGGATGAAAAACTGTTTTTT	CASSTVQAWDEKLFF
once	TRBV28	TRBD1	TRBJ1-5	TGTGCCAGCAGTGCACAGGGGTATCAGCCCCAGCATTTT	CASSAQGYQPQHF
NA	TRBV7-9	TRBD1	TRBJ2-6	TGTGCCAGCAGCCCCGGGACAGCCTCTGGGGCCAACGTCCTGACTTTC	CASSPGTASGANVLTF
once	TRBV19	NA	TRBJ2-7	TGTGCCAGTAGTAAAAACAGGGTTCCGCACTACGAGCAGTACTTC	CASSKNRVPHYEQYF
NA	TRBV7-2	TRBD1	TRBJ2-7	TGTGCCAGCAGCTTCGACAGGGGGGTCTACGAGCAGTACTTC	CASSFDRGVYEQYF
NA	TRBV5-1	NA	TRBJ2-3	TGCGCCAGTAACAGGGCGCAAGACACAGATACGCAGTATTTT	CASNRAQDTDTQYF
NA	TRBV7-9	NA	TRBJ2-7	TGTGCCAGCAGCTTGGGGCTGGGCTACGAGCAGTACTTC	CASSLGLGYEQYF
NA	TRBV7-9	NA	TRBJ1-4	TGTGCCAGCAGCCCTGATGGAGCAACTAATGAAAAACTGTTTTTT	CASSPDGATNEKLFF
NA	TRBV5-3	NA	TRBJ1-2	TGTGCCAGAAGCTTGGGAACAGACGGCTACACCTTC	CARSLGTDGYTF
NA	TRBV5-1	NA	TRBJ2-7	TGCGCCAGCAGCTTGGATACGGGATCCTACGAGCAGTACTTC	CASSLDTGSYEQYF
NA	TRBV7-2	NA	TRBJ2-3	TGTGCCAGCAGCCCCGGAGTGACTCCCCCGTATACGCAGTATTTT	CASSPGVTPPYTQYF
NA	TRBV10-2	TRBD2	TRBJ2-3	TGCGCCAGCAGTTTCGGACTAGCGACAGATACGCAGTATTTT	CASSFGLATDTQYF
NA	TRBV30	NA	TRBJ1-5	TGTGCCTGGAGCCCCCGGGACAAAAATCAGCCCCAGCATTTT	CAWSPRDKNQPQHF
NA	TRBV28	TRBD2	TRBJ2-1	TGTGCCAGCAGTTTCCCCAGGACTAGCGGATCCTCGGGGGAGCAGTTCTTC	CASSFPRTSGSSGEQFF
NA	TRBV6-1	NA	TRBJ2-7	TGTGCCAGCAGTGAACGAGACTACGAGCAGTACTTC	CASSERDYEQYF
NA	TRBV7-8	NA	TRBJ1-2	TGTGCCAGCAGCTTAGCTCAGGGAATCGGCGGCTACACCTTC	CASSLAQGIGGYTF
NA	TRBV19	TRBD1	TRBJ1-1	TGTGCCAGTAGTAGCCAGGGGGGCACTGAAGCTTTCTTT	CASSSQGGTEAFF
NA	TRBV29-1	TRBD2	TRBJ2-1	TGCAGCGTTGAAAAGGTGTGGGGGGGGGATGAGCAGTTCTTC	CSVEKVWGGDEQFF
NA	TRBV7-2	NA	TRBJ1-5	TGTGCCAGCAGCGCCTATAGCAATCAGCCCCAGCATTTT	CASSAYSNQPQHF
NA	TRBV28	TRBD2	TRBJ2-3	TGTGCCAGCAGTTTAAACGGGAGGGCCCCAGATACGCAGTATTTT	CASSLNGRAPDTQYF
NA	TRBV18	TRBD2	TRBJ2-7	TGTGCCAGCTTCGAAATAGCGGGAGCTAGGGAGCAGTACTTC	CASFEIAGAREQYF
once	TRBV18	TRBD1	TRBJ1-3	TGTGCCAGCTCACCCCGGACAGGGGGCTTCTCTGGAAACACCATATATTTT	CASSPRTGGFSGNTIYF
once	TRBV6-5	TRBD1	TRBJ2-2	TGTGCCAGCAGTAACAGGGGGCGCACCGGGGAGCTGTTTTTT	CASSNRGRTGELFF
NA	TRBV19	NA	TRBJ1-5	TGTGCCAGTAGTATCCGGCCGGGGGAACAGCCCCAGCATTTT	CASSIRPGEQPQHF
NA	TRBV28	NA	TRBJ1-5	TGTGCCAGCAGTTACAGTGATCAGCCCCAGCATTTT	CASSYSDQPQHF
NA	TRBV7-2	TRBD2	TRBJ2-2	TGTGCCAGCAGCCCCGGACTAGCGGGAGTGTACACCGGGGAGCTGTTTTTT	CASSPGLAGVYTGELFF
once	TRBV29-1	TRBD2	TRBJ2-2	TGCAGCGTTGTGGCTCCCCTAGCGGGAGCGGGCGGGGAGCTGTTTTTT	CSVVAPLAGAGGELFF
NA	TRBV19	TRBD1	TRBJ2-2	TGTGCCAGTAGTAAGAGACAGGGGCGAATTGCCGGGGAGCTGTTTTTT	CASSKRQGRIAGELFF
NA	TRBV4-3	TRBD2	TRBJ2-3	TGCGCCAGCAGCCAGACACTAGCGGGAGGGACCTATACGCAGTATTTT	CASSQTLAGGTYTQYF
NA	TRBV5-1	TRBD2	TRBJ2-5	TGCGCCAGCAAGAGTAGCGGGAGATCGGAAGAGACCCAGTACTTC	CASKSSGRSEETQYF
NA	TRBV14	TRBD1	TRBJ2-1	TGTGCCAGCAGCCAAGTCCGACAGGGGGGGGAGCAGTTCTTC	CASSQVRQGGEQFF
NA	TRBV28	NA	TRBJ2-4	TGTGCCAGCAGGGTGACACAGGGTTCGGACATTCAGTACTTC	CASRVTQGSDIQYF
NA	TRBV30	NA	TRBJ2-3	TGTGCCTGGAGTGAAGGACAGAGACGCCAGTATTTT	CAWSEGQRRQYF
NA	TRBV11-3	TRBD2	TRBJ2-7	TGTGCCAGCAGCGAATCTGGGACTAGCGGGAATAGCTCCTACGAGCAGTACTTC	CASSESGTSGNSSYEQYF
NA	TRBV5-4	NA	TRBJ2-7	TGTGCCAGCAGCTTTCTGGGGGCAGACGAGCAGTACTTC	CASSFLGADEQYF
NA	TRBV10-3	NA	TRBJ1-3	TGTGCCATCAGATCGGGATTCTCTGGAAACACCATATATTTT	CAIRSGFSGNTIYF
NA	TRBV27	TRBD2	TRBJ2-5	TGTGCCAGCAGTCGGCCTAGCGGAGCGGCCCAGTACTTC	CASSRPSGAAQYF
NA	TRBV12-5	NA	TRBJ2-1	TGTGCTAGTGGTGGCTTTCCCTACAATGAGCAGTTCTTC	CASGGFPYNEQFF
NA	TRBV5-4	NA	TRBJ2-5	TGTGCCAGCAGCTCCGGACAGCAAGAGACCCAGTACTTC	CASSSGQQETQYF
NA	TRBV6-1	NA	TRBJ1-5	TGTGCCAGCAGTGAAGCGGAGGGTTTGAATCAGCCCCAGCATTTT	CASSEAEGLNQPQHF
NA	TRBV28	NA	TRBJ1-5	TGTGCCAGCAGTTTATGGGGGCAACCCCAGCATTTT	CASSLWGQPQHF
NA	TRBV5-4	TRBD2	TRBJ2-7	TGTGCCAGCAGCCCCACTAGCGGCTCCTACGAGCAGTACTTC	CASSPTSGSYEQYF
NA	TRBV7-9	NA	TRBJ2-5	TGTGCCAGCAGCTTAGAGGGGTCCCAAGAGACCCAGTACTTC	CASSLEGSQETQYF
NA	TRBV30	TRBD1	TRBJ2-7	TGTGCCTGGAGTGTAAAGGGGACAGGTGAGCAGTACTTC	CAWSVKGTGEQYF
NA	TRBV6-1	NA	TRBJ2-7	TGTGCCAGTAAGACTTTGACAGGACTCTACGAGCAGTACTTC	CASKTLTGLYEQYF
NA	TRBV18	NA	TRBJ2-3	TGTGCCAGCTCACCACCGTCCGGTACTAGCACAGATACGCAGTATTTT	CASSPPSGTSTDTQYF
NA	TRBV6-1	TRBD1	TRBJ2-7	TGTGCCAGCAGAAGGGACAGGAGCTCCTACGAGCAGTACTTC	CASRRDRSSYEQYF
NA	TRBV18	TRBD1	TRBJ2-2	TGTGCCAGCTCACCTCTTAGACAGGGGGCAAACACCGGGGAGCTGTTTTTT	CASSPLRQGANTGELFF
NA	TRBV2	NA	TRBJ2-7	TGTGCCAGCAGTGCCCTCTCCGAAGCGGGCTACGAGCAGTACTTC	CASSALSEAGYEQYF
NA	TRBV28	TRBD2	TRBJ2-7	TGTGCCAGCAGTCCTCCAGCGGGAGCCTACGAGCAGTACTTC	CASSPPAGAYEQYF
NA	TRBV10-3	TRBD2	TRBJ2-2	TGTGCCATCAGTGACCGCCTGGGACTAGCGGGAAACACCGGGGAGCTGTTTTTT	CAISDRLGLAGNTGELFF
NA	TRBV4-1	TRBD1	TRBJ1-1	TGCGCCAGCAGCCAAGATCGAGGGGGCCGGTCTGGTAGTGAAGCTTTCTTT	CASSQDRGGRSGSEAFF
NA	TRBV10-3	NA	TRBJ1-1	TGTGCCATCAGTGTGGAGGGGAGTGAAGCTTTCTTT	CAISVEGSEAFF
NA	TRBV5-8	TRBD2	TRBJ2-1	TGTGCCAGCAGCGTACCGGGACTAGCGGACAATGAGCAGTTCTTC	CASSVPGLADNEQFF